One and the same sample provided the 24 T cell receptor beta chains below, sequenced in a study of blood T cell repertoires in COVID-19. The method was immunoSEQ multiplex PCR; TCRdb's version includes in-frame clones alone and lacks a portion of them. The sample holds roughly 190,000 clones, roughly 82% seen once. Sequencing was done on a sample of PBMCs or T cells enriched from blood (not recorded which). These receptors all stem from an older woman with acute COVID-19.

The CDR3 is CAWSVQSYTEAFF. CDR3 coding DNA: TGTGCCTGGAGTGTACAGAGCTACACTGAAGCTTTCTTT. The chain recombines TRBV30 with TRBJ1-1; D unclear. In germline, CDR1 is GTSNPN, CDR2 SVGIG (reference sequence). The CDR3 totals 13 residues. With 0 bases removed from V and 3 bases from J, the gap between germline ends came to 8 bases.

The chain combines TRBV9 with TRBJ1-3; 8 nucleotides align to TRBD1. CDR1 is SGDLS and CDR2 is YYNGEE in the germline V gene. The V and J ends lost 0 bases and 7 bases, in that order; junction bases with no gene match: 3. The CDR3 consists of 14 residues. CDR3 region: CASSVGHRGNTIYF. CDR3 nucleotides: TGTGCCAGCAGCGTAGGGCACAGGGGGAACACCATATATTTT. Based on the CDR3 plus reference TRBV9 and TRBJ1-3, the full variable domain is DSGVTQTPKHLITATGQRVTLRCSPRSGDLSVYWYQQSLDQGLQFLIQYYNGEERAKGNILERFSAQQFPDLHSELNLSSLELGDSALYFCASSVGHRGNTIYFGEGSWLTVV.

The chain couples TRBV5-6 to TRBJ2-5; possibly TRBD1 for D (5 bases). CDR3 length: 14 residues. Trimming pared 1 base from V and 3 bases from J, leaving 10 bases between. Germline values: CDR1 SGHDT, CDR2 YYEEEE. CDR3 region: CASSLSIREETQYF. In DNA form, the CDR3 reads TGTGCCAGCAGCTTGTCAATCAGGGAAGAGACCCAGTACTTC.

The chain couples TRBV4-2 to TRBJ2-1; no reliable D call. There are 15 residues in the CDR3. Germline CDR1 and CDR2: LGHNA and YNFKEQ. Deletions cut 1 base from V and 4 bases from J, with 11 bases between. The CDR3 bases are TGTGCCAGCAGCCAAGTAAGTCCAGGATACAATGAGCAGTTCTTC. Amino acids: CASSQVSPGYNEQFF.

The chain joins TRBV18 to TRBJ1-5; 9 nucleotides match TRBD1. Losses at the gene ends were 3 bases for V and 4 bases for J; bases not matched to a gene: 7. The CDR3 extends over 16 amino acids. The germline V gene has CDR1 KGHSH and CDR2 LQKENI. The CDR3 sequence is CASSPPGQGLNQPQHF. The DNA of the CDR3 is TGTGCCAGCTCACCCCCGGGACAGGGCCTTAATCAGCCCCAGCATTTT.

The J gene is TRBJ2-5, the V gene TRBV18, with D possibly being TRBD2 (7 bases). The CDR3 extends over 16 amino acids. V dropped 0 bases and J dropped 7 bases, with 18 bases sitting between them. CDR1 is KGHSH, CDR2 LQKENI, per germline. Written as DNA, the CDR3 is TGTGCCAGCTCACCACCCCTAGCGGTGGACAGTGGGACCCAGTACTTC. Translated, it gives CASSPPLAVDSGTQYF. Full variable domain (missing parts from reference TRBV18 and TRBJ2-5): NAGVMQNPRHLVRRRGQEARLRCSPMKGHSHVYWYRQLPEEGLKFMVYLQKENIIDESGMPKERFSAEFPKEGPSILRIQQVVRGDSAAYFCASSPPLAVDSGTQYFGPGTRLLVL.

The DNA for the CDR3 is TGTGCCAGCAGTGTTACTAGCGGTACCGGGGAGCTGTTTTTT. The encoded protein is CASSVTSGTGELFF. The J gene is TRBJ2-2, the V gene TRBV2; TRBD2 agrees at 8 bases. Germline V lookup: CDR1 SNHLY, CDR2 FYNNEI. The CDR3 loop spans 14 amino acids. V lost 4 bases to trimming and J lost 5 bases; unmatched junction nucleotides: 3.

The chain combines TRBV28 with TRBJ1-4; D not resolved. Germline values: CDR1 MDHEN, CDR2 SYDVKM. V lost 7 bases to trimming and J lost 6 bases, with 12 bases between them. The CDR3 loop spans 13 amino acids. CDR3 bases: TGTGCCAGCACCTTATTCGCGGATGAAAAACTGTTTTTT. Translated: CASTLFADEKLFF.

This clone was picked up a small number of times. This sequence joins TRBV6-2 or TRBV6-3 and TRBJ1-4; D is uncertain. Germline CDR1 and CDR2: MNHEY and SVGEGT. Trimming shortened V by 2 bases and J by 11 bases, and 6 bases separated the two germline ends. The CDR3 is made up of 11 amino acids. The CDR3 protein is CASSYRYKLFF. CDR3 sequence (DNA): TGTGCCAGCAGTTACCGGTATAAACTGTTTTTT.

V and J are TRBV10-3 and TRBJ2-6, with D possibly TRBD1 on 5 matching bases. The CDR3 has 15 amino acids. CDR1 is ENHRY and CDR2 is SYGVKD in the germline V gene. Trimming removed 3 bases from V and 4 bases from J, with 10 bases in between. The DNA of the CDR3 is TGTGCCATCAGTGAAGGGGTGGGAGGGGCCAACGTCCTGACTTTC. The encoded protein is CAISEGVGGANVLTF.

The rearrangement joins TRBV28 to TRBJ1-2; 8 bases map to TRBD1. J lost 0 bases, V lost 3 bases, and 12 bases had no gene match. The CDR3 contains 18 residues. CDR1 and CDR2 from the germline V gene are MDHEN and SYDVKM. For the CDR3, the DNA is TGTGCCAGCAGTTTGGCAGCGGACAGGGCCGTGACTAACTATGGCTACACCTTC. Its translation: CASSLAADRAVTNYGYTF.

This chain connects TRBV5-6 to TRBJ1-2, with TRBD1 matching over 7 bases. The CDR3 consists of 13 residues. V lost 0 bases to trimming and J lost 9 bases; unmatched junction nucleotides: 5. The V gene's germline CDR1 is SGHDT and CDR2 YYEEEE. For the CDR3, the DNA is TGTGCCAGCAGCTTGGCAGGGGGTAGGAGCTACACCTTC. This gives the protein CASSLAGGRSYTF.

This clone came up many times. Germline is not matched at one junction end, which may reflect a read error. The chain has TRBV27 and TRBJ1-1; the D is unclear. The CDR3 contains 13 residues. Germline V gene data show CDR1 as MNHEY and CDR2 as SMNVEV (reference sequence). CDR3: CASSLSRDSEAFF. CDR3 sequence (DNA): TGTGCCAGCAGTCTATCACGGGATTCTGAAGCTTTCTTT.

The chain links TRBV4-3 to TRBJ2-2; possibly TRBD1 for D (5 bases). Trimming removed 1 base from V and 6 bases from J, with 9 bases in between. There are 14 residues in the CDR3. Germline-derived CDR1 and CDR2 are LGHNA and YSLEER. CDR3 coding DNA: TGCGCCAGCAGCCAAGTTTCCAGGGCCGGGGAGCTGTTTTTT. Amino acid sequence: CASSQVSRAGELFF.

The genes are TRBV7-2 and TRBJ1-3, with D hard to call. Trimming stripped 1 base from V and 0 bases from J, with 10 bases between. The CDR3 consists of 16 residues. Germline V gene sequence: CDR1 SGHTA, CDR2 FQGNSA. The CDR3 region is CASSLGPGISGNTIYF. The CDR3 DNA reads as TGTGCCAGCAGCTTAGGCCCGGGGATCTCTGGAAACACCATATATTTT. The entire variable domain, with the rest obtained from reference TRBV7-2 and TRBJ1-3, is as follows: GAGVSQSPSNKVTEKGKDVELRCDPISGHTALYWYRQSLGQGLEFLIYFQGNSAPDKSGLPSDRFSAERTGGSVSTLTIQRTQQEDSAVYLCASSLGPGISGNTIYFGEGSWLTVV.

This clone was observed a single time. This rearrangement joins TRBV24-1 to TRBJ2-1; 7 bases line up with TRBD1. CDR1 is KGHDR, CDR2 SFDVKD, per germline. J lost 9 bases, V lost 4 bases, and 17 bases had no gene match. The CDR3 is 17 amino acids. In DNA form, the CDR3 reads TGTGCCACCAGTGACCACCCCAGGGGGACGCTGCCCGGTGAGCAGTTCTTC. Translating gives CATSDHPRGTLPGEQFF.

This clone was seen more than once but under ten times. J is TRBJ2-1 and V is TRBV11-2, with 10 bases that match TRBD1. The trim removed 3 bases at V and 9 bases at J, leaving 8 bases unmatched. The CDR3 has 15 amino acids. Germline CDR1 and CDR2: SGHAT and FQNNGV. For the CDR3, the DNA is TGTGCCAGCAGCTTTTGGGACAGGGGAATCAGTGAGCAGTTCTTC. It yields the protein CASSFWDRGISEQFF.

This chain uses TRBV30 with TRBJ2-2; D call uncertain. The CDR3 is 13 residues long. Trimming took 3 bases from V and 1 from J, leaving 6 bases between them. Germline CDR1 and CDR2: GTSNPN and SVGIG (reference sequence). The CDR3 DNA is TGTGCCTGGAGACAGCTGAACACCGGGGAGCTGTTTTTT. Its translation is CAWRQLNTGELFF.

The chain recombines TRBV7-8 with TRBJ2-1, with TRBD1 matching 9 bases. V lost 3 bases to trimming and J lost 9 bases; unmatched junction nucleotides: 3. CDR3 length equals 13 residues. Germline values: CDR1 SGHVS, CDR2 FQNEAQ. The DNA for the CDR3 is TGTGCCAGCAGCTTCGGGACAGGGATTGAGCAGTTCTTC. This gives the protein CASSFGTGIEQFF.

J is TRBJ1-3 and V is TRBV23-1; TRBD1 agrees at 8 bases. Being an ORF, TRBV23-1 has a function that is uncertain. With 1 base clipped from V and 2 bases from J, the junction kept 4 bases outside the gene matches. CDR3 length: 16 residues. CDR3 bases: TGCGCCAGCAGTCAATTGACAGGGGAGACTGGAAACACCATATATTTT. The encoded protein is CASSQLTGETGNTIYF.

V usage is TRBV4-2 and J usage is TRBJ1-1; D might be TRBD1 (6 bases). The CDR3 runs 15 residues. The V gene lost 4 bases and the J gene lost 1 base, with 13 bases spanning the gap. The germline gives CDR1 LGHNA, CDR2 YNFKEQ. The CDR3, as DNA: TGTGCCAGCAGCCCACCAGGACAGCCGAACACTGAAGCTTTCTTT. This sequence encodes CASSPPGQPNTEAFF.

The rearrangement links TRBV9 to TRBJ2-5, with 7 bases lining up with TRBD1. This CDR3 has 15 amino acids. Germline V CDR1 and CDR2: SGDLS, YYNGEE. V gave up 2 bases and J gave up 5 bases; unmatched junction bases: 9. The CDR3 DNA follows: TGTGCCAGCAGCGTGAGTAATCAGGGGGTTGAGACCCAGTACTTC. It translates to CASSVSNQGVETQYF.

This clone was observed at least ten times. V and J are TRBV7-6 and TRBJ2-3; 8 positions agree with TRBD2. The germline CDR1 and CDR2 sequences are SGHVS and FNYEAQ. The CDR3 extends over 17 amino acids. The ends lost 2 bases at V and 2 bases at J; junction bases unmatched: 9. CDR3 in DNA: TGTGCCAGCAGCTTAAGAGGAGGGACTAGGCCCACAGATACGCAGTATTTT. It codes for CASSLRGGTRPTDTQYF. Complete variable domain (other parts from reference TRBV7-6 and TRBJ2-3): GAGVSQSPRYKVTKRGQDVALRCDPISGHVSLYWYRQALGQGPEFLTYFNYEAQQDKSGLPNDRFSAERPEGSISTLTIQRTEQRDSAMYRCASSLRGGTRPTDTQYFGPGTRLTVL.

The CDR3 sequence: CASSLTERLVEKLFF. CDR3 nucleotides: TGTGCCAGTAGTTTAACAGAGAGACTAGTTGAAAAACTGTTTTTT. The chain employs TRBV19 and TRBJ1-4; D is ambiguous. The ends were cut back, 5 bases at V and 7 bases at J, with 17 bases in the middle. From germline, CDR1 is LNHDA and CDR2 SQIVND (reference sequence). The CDR3 runs 15 residues.